The T cell receptor beta chain under discussion was sequenced for a study of blood T cell repertoires in COVID-19. Study details: The origin of the acute and convalescent COVID-19 samples was the United States, Italy and Spain. Sources were T cells, B-cell-depleted T cells, or PBMCs; the material itself was cDNA or gDNA.

Germline assignment: CDR1 SGHTS and CDR2 YDEGEE. After removal of 6 bases from V and 9 bases from J, the junction contained 15 bases not matched to a gene. The CDR3 runs 16 residues. Allocation to cohorts depended on clinical history reported by the participants. Symptom resolution, clearance, or two negative PCRs marked the recovered donors of Cohort 3. The data were produced by immunoSEQ multiplex PCR, yet TCRdb's version contains in-frame clones alone and is incomplete. The repertoire includes a few hundred thousand clones, about nine tenths of them detected once, and about 4.2% sits in the top ten.

Source material: PBMCs or T cells enriched from blood (not recorded which). The chain employs TRBV5-8 and TRBJ2-1; TRBD1 matches 10 bases. The sequence came from a man aged 25 to 45 who had recovered from COVID-19. The CDR3 coding sequence is TGTGCCAGCATCCCGCCGGGACAGGGGTGGTACGGTGAGCAGTTCTTC. Its translation is CASIPPGQGWYGEQFF.